These 20 T cell receptor beta chains came from one sample sequenced in a study of early T cells in non-severe SARS-CoV-2 infection. TCRdb re-analysed the 5' RACE reads in MiXCR, keeping a single row per CDR3 protein. Of about 72,000 distinct CDR3 sequences listed, roughly a tenth are singletons. Sequenced here: whole blood, sampled at baseline. These TCRs come from an adult who was a healthcare worker with PCR-confirmed SARS-CoV-2 infection or an uninfected control (not recorded which).

The sample holds many counts of this clonotype. DNA for the CDR3: TGTGCCAGCAGCCAAGGAGGACAGTTCTACGAGCAGTACTTC. Its protein is CASSQGGQFYEQYF. This chain joins TRBV14 and TRBJ2-7, with D perhaps TRBD1 (6 bases). Between the trimmed V and J ends, which lost 1 base and 3 bases, there was a span of 10 bases. Per the germline V gene, CDR1 is SGHDN and CDR2 is FVKESK. This CDR3 has 14 amino acids.

The chain is built from TRBV2 and TRBJ2-7; 9 nucleotides agree with TRBD1. Germline V gives CDR1 SNHLY, CDR2 FYNNEI. The CDR3 contains 14 residues. With 5 bases clipped from V and 2 bases from J, the junction kept 4 bases outside the gene matches. CDR3 DNA: TGTGCCAGCAGTACTAGACAGGGGGCCTACGAGCAGTACTTC. Translated: CASSTRQGAYEQYF.

The table lists this clonotype with many counts. The rearrangement uses TRBV2 and TRBJ1-1, with 10 nucleotides matching TRBD1. With 4 bases clipped from V and 1 base from J, the junction kept 9 bases outside the gene matches. Germline CDR1 and CDR2: SNHLY and FYNNEI. CDR3 length: 17 amino acids. This CDR3 is CASSALGQGLRNTEAFF. CDR3 nucleotides: TGTGCCAGCAGTGCTCTGGGACAGGGGTTGAGGAACACTGAAGCTTTCTTT.

In its sample, this clonotype was seen many times. The chain is built from TRBV5-4 and TRBJ1-1, with no clear D. The length of the CDR3 is 14 residues. Germline CDR1 SGHNT, CDR2 YYREEE (reference sequence). V was clipped by 4 bases and J by 2 bases, with 12 bases between them. The CDR3 reads CASSLKRLNTEAFF. For the CDR3, the DNA is TGTGCCAGCAGCCTAAAGAGGTTAAACACTGAAGCTTTCTTT.

The sample holds a few counts of this clonotype. V and J are TRBV5-1 and TRBJ2-3, with 9 bases lining up with TRBD1. Looked up from germline, CDR1 is SGHRS and CDR2 is YFSETQ. This CDR3 region has 13 residues. The V and J ends lost 4 bases and 3 bases, in that order; junction bases with no gene match: 0. Written as DNA, the CDR3 is TGCGCCAGCAGCGGGACAGGGACAGATACGCAGTATTTT. Translated, it gives CASSGTGTDTQYF.

This clonotype was counted a few times. The V call is TRBV9, the J call TRBJ2-5; no clear D. CDR1 and CDR2 from the germline V gene are SGDLS and YYNGEE. The CDR3 spans 15 residues. V was cut by 0 bases and J by 0 bases, with 9 bases left in between. Here the CDR3 reads CASSVEPSYQETQYF. In DNA, the CDR3 is TGTGCCAGCAGCGTAGAACCGTCGTACCAAGAGACCCAGTACTTC.

The chain has TRBV7-8 and TRBJ1-6; D ambiguous. This CDR3 is 14 amino acids long. Trimming removed 3 bases from V and 7 bases from J, with 10 bases in between. Germline V gene sequence: CDR1 SGHVS, CDR2 FQNEAQ. For the CDR3, the DNA is TGTGCCAGCAGCTTCAGCGGAGGGAATTCACCCCTCCACTTT. It yields the protein CASSFSGGNSPLHF. Combining the CDR3 with reference TRBV7-8 and TRBJ1-6 gives the whole variable domain GAGVSQSPRYKVAKRGQDVALRCDPISGHVSLFWYQQALGQGPEFLTYFQNEAQLDKSGLPSDRFFAERPEGSVSTLKIQRTQQEDSAVYLCASSFSGGNSPLHFGNGTRLTVT.

This clonotype has just a few counts. The chain is built from TRBV7-3 and TRBJ2-3, with TRBD1 matching 7 bases. In germline, CDR1 is SGHTA, CDR2 FQGTGA. Trimming cost V 5 bases and J 0 bases; bases outside gene matches: 8. CDR3 size: 16 residues. The CDR3 region has the DNA TGTGCCAGCAGCCCCCAGGGGGACCCTAGCACAGATACGCAGTATTTT. It yields the protein CASSPQGDPSTDTQYF. Full variable domain (rest looked up from reference TRBV7-3 and TRBJ2-3): GAGVSQTPSNKVTEKGKYVELRCDPISGHTALYWYRQSLGQGPEFLIYFQGTGAADDSGLPNDRFFAVRPEGSVSTLKIQRTERGDSAVYLCASSPQGDPSTDTQYFGPGTRLTVL.

Here the CDR3 DNA reads TGTGCCAGCAGTTTTCTGGGGGACACTGAAGCTTTCTTT. Protein product: CASSFLGDTEAFF. The chain has TRBV12-3 or TRBV12-4 and TRBJ1-1; possibly TRBD1 for D (5 bases). Trimming shortened V by 3 bases and J by 3 bases, and 8 bases separated the two germline ends. The CDR3 loop spans 13 amino acids.

This clonotype occurred many times. The CDR3 DNA reads as TGCAGTGCTGTTAATCCGGTGGACAGCCAAGAGACCCAGTACTTC. Encoded protein: CSAVNPVDSQETQYF. V and J are TRBV20-1 and TRBJ2-5; a possible D gene is TRBD1 (6 bases). V was clipped by 5 bases and J by 1 base, with 17 bases between them. The CDR3 extends over 15 amino acids. The germline gives CDR1 DFQATT, CDR2 SNEGSKA (reference sequence).

This clonotype has at least ten counts. This chain joins TRBV12-3 or TRBV12-4 and TRBJ2-7; 7 bases fit TRBD1. This CDR3 contains 15 residues. J was trimmed by 3 bases and V by 2 bases; bases with no gene match: 7. CDR3 in amino acids: CASSLSGQAIYEQYF. In DNA, the CDR3 is TGTGCCAGCAGTTTAAGTGGACAGGCGATCTACGAGCAGTACTTC.

A few counts support this clonotype. The chain combines TRBV3-1 with TRBJ1-2; the D is unclear. CDR1 and CDR2 (germline): LGHDT, YNNKEL (reference sequence). Trimming removed 3 bases at V and 3 bases at J, with 8 bases between. The CDR3 totals 13 residues. CDR3: CASSQGKDYGYTF. The DNA of the CDR3 is TGTGCCAGCAGCCAGGGCAAGGACTATGGCTACACCTTC.

V and J are TRBV5-5 and TRBJ2-3; 11 nucleotides line up with TRBD2. Trimming at V came to 4 bases and at J to 6 bases, leaving 10 bases not matched to a gene. The CDR3 is 16 amino acids. The V gene's germline CDR1 is SGHKS and CDR2 YYEKEE (reference sequence). As DNA, the CDR3 is TGTGCCAGCAGCCCCCTGGCTAGCGGGGGGAGGGATACGCAGTATTTT. Amino acids: CASSPLASGGRDTQYF. Based on the CDR3 plus reference TRBV5-5 and TRBJ2-3, the full variable domain is DAGVTQSPTHLIKTRGQQVTLRCSPISGHKSVSWYQQVLGQGPQFIFQYYEKEERGRGNFPDRFSARQFPNYSSELNVNALLLGDSALYLCASSPLASGGRDTQYFGPGTRLTVL.

This clonotype was counted many times. The CDR3 reads CASSLRGAGTDTQYF. The DNA for the CDR3 is TGTGCCAGCAGCCTCCGGGGGGCGGGCACAGATACGCAGTATTTT. This chain joins TRBV11-2 and TRBJ2-3; D is possibly TRBD2 (7 bases). CDR3 length: 15 residues. The germline V gene encodes CDR1 SGHAT and CDR2 FQNNGV. Trimming removed 5 bases at V and 1 base at J, with 13 bases between.

This clonotype was counted a few times. This chain links TRBV19 with TRBJ2-7; possible D gene TRBD1, 6 bases. Germline values: CDR1 LNHDA, CDR2 SQIVND (reference sequence). This CDR3 spans 14 amino acids. V was cut by 5 bases and J by 4 bases, with 15 bases left in between. The chain's CDR3 is CASSEQGWGYEQYF. The CDR3 coding sequence is TGTGCCAGTAGTGAACAGGGCTGGGGGTACGAGCAGTACTTC.

There are a few counts of this clonotype. V and J are TRBV11-2 and TRBJ2-7; D is perhaps TRBD2 (5 bases). V was pared by 4 bases and J by 2 bases, with 12 bases between. This CDR3 is built from 14 residues. In germline, CDR1 is SGHAT, CDR2 FQNNGV. The CDR3 coding sequence is TGTGCCAGCAGCTCCAGGACTCTACCCTACGAGCAGTACTTC. It specifies CASSSRTLPYEQYF.

This clonotype turned up a few times. V usage is TRBV9 and J usage is TRBJ2-3; D uncertain. Germline V gene data show CDR1 as SGDLS and CDR2 as YYNGEE. This CDR3 region has 14 residues. V gave up 2 bases and J gave up 14 bases, with 21 bases separating them. Written as DNA, the CDR3 is TGTGCCAGCAGCGTCATTCTGTTTGGGTTTGGGCCGTATTTT. Translated: CASSVILFGFGPYF.

This clonotype was picked up a small number of times. The chain joins TRBV29-1 to TRBJ2-1; 11 bases fit TRBD2. This CDR3 has 15 residues. Germline values: CDR1 SQVTM, CDR2 ANQGSEA. The junction had 5 bases not matched to a gene; V was cut back by 1 base and J by 6 bases. CDR3 region: CSVEVLAGATNEQFF. The CDR3 DNA is TGCAGCGTTGAAGTACTAGCGGGGGCCACCAATGAGCAGTTCTTC.

The rearrangement uses TRBV29-1 and TRBJ2-7, with 8 nucleotides matching TRBD2. The CDR3 sequence is 11 residues long. Germline trimming cut 7 bases from V and 5 bases from J; bases unmatched to any gene: 4. Germline V gives CDR1 SQVTM, CDR2 ANQGSEA. Here the CDR3 DNA reads TGCAGCGCCTCGCGGGGGGACGAGCAGTACTTC. Translating gives CSASRGDEQYF.

This clonotype was detected a few times. V gene TRBV7-9 combines with J gene TRBJ1-2; D ambiguous. V was cut by 1 base and J by 3 bases, with 3 bases left in between. This CDR3 has 12 amino acids. Germline lookup yields CDR1 SEHNR and CDR2 FQNEAQ (reference sequence). The CDR3 loop reads CASSLEHYGYTF. CDR3 in DNA: TGTGCCAGCAGCTTAGAGCACTATGGCTACACCTTC.